This T cell receptor (beta chain) came from a study of blood T cell repertoires in COVID-19. The overall study: Spain, Italy and the United States supplied samples that represented acute and convalescent COVID-19.

In the study's own analysis: Estimation of nucleated cell counts relied on the amplification of reference gene primers. Some clones are missing from TCRdb's copy, which holds only in-frame ones; the method was immunoSEQ multiplex PCR. The V and J calls and the clone size are those of that table, but D and trimming were determined from the DNA. Among approximately 290,000 clones listed, 90% were seen once. Individuals aged about 18 to 90 years were recruited from approximately 22 US areas. The CDR3 length is 13 residues. Per germline, CDR1 SEHNR and CDR2 FQNEAQ (reference sequence). V shed 3 bases and J shed 4 bases, with 9 bases lying between them.

Sequenced: PBMCs or T cells enriched from blood (not recorded which). This receptor was identified in a woman aged 25 to 45 who had recovered from COVID-19. This chain joins TRBV7-9 and TRBJ1-1; D remains ambiguous. CDR3 bases: TGTGCCAGCAGCTTTCAAGGGAGCACTGAAGCTTTCTTT. It encodes CASSFQGSTEAFF.